Only a few counts were recorded for the clone carrying this TCR beta chain. Antigen: not known. The data are from a study of radiotherapy plus CTLA-4 blockade in lung cancer. Overall study results and limits: Among reported predictors of response, early blood T cell clone dynamics with interferon-beta performed best.

Clones were read by immunoSEQ multiplex PCR, and TCRdb kept only the in-frame ones, dropping some. The table lists 95,000 to 150,000 clones, approximately 90% of them singletons, with 5.5% to 7% in the top ten. The starting material was peripheral blood, obtained from a patient treated with radiotherapy plus ipilimumab. The clonotype comes from a human donor with non-small cell lung cancer that progressed on radiotherapy plus ipilimumab.

CDR3 protein: CASSIIGTILYEQYF. CDR3 DNA: TGTGCCAGTAGTATTATCGGGACTATACTCTACGAGCAGTACTTC. This chain connects TRBV19 to TRBJ2-7; 7 bases line up with TRBD2. The germline CDR1 and CDR2 sequences are LNHDA and SQIVND (reference sequence). The CDR3 covers 15 residues. After removal of 3 bases from V and 3 bases from J, the junction contained 8 bases not matched to a gene.